The 16 T cell receptor beta chains reported below all come from one sample, sequenced in a study of blood T cell repertoires in COVID-19. The method was immunoSEQ multiplex PCR; TCRdb's version includes in-frame clones alone and lacks a portion of them. The sample lists 150,000 to 200,000 clones; about 90% were seen once. The sequencing input was PBMCs or T cells enriched from blood (not recorded which). The source is a woman aged 18-29 years who had recovered from COVID-19.

This chain links TRBV18 with TRBJ2-7; 7 nucleotides align to TRBD1. V was clipped by 6 bases and J by 6 bases; unmatched bases: 11. Germline V gene data show CDR1 as KGHSH and CDR2 as LQKENI. This CDR3 has 14 residues. Written as DNA, the CDR3 is TGTGCCAGCTCGCCCCCGGGACAGTTGGTCGAGCAGTACTTC. Residues: CASSPPGQLVEQYF.

Remarks on this clone: The same CDR3 arises from other DNA sequences in this sample as well. V gene TRBV5-1 combines with J gene TRBJ2-7; D unclear. CDR1 and CDR2 from the germline V gene are SGHRS and YFSETQ. The CDR3 spans 11 residues. The germline V and J ends were trimmed by 4 bases and 3 bases, with 5 bases remaining between them. CDR3 region: CASSPGYEQYF. The CDR3, as DNA: TGCGCCAGCAGCCCAGGCTACGAGCAGTACTTC.

This sequence joins TRBV28 and TRBJ2-7; weak D call: TRBD2 (6 bases). Germline CDR1 reads MDHEN; CDR2 reads SYDVKM. The CDR3 is 13 residues long. The V and J ends lost 2 bases and 5 bases respectively, with 10 bases between them. CDR3 region: CASSLGGSNEQYF. The DNA for the CDR3 is TGTGCCAGCAGTTTAGGAGGGTCCAACGAGCAGTACTTC.

The chain links TRBV5-6 to TRBJ1-2, with D hard to call. The CDR3 has 13 residues. The V end was cut by 0 bases, the J end by 5 bases, with 8 bases between. Germline loops: CDR1 SGHDT, CDR2 YYEEEE. The CDR3 coding sequence is TGTGCCAGCAGCTTGGCGTCGGGATATGGCTACACCTTC. This translates into CASSLASGYGYTF.

V usage is TRBV6-5 and J usage is TRBJ2-2; 11 bases are shared with TRBD1. The CDR3 length is 15 residues. Germline V gives CDR1 MNHEY, CDR2 SVGAGI. The junction had 4 bases not matched to a gene; V was cut back by 6 bases and J by 4 bases. The CDR3 loop reads CASRGQGASTGELFF. CDR3 coding DNA: TGTGCCAGCAGAGGACAGGGGGCGAGCACCGGGGAGCTGTTTTTT.

V and J are TRBV2 and TRBJ2-1, with 8 bases that match TRBD1. The CDR3 spans 14 residues. The germline V gene has CDR1 SNHLY and CDR2 FYNNEI. V lost 11 bases to trimming and J lost 4 bases; unmatched junction nucleotides: 10. The CDR3: CAGNRDRSYNEQFF. In DNA form, the CDR3 reads TGTGCCGGGAACCGGGACAGGAGTTACAATGAGCAGTTCTTC.

V is TRBV18 and J is TRBJ1-2; 8 nucleotides line up with TRBD1. The CDR3 covers 17 residues. V shed 3 bases, J shed 7 bases, and the junction held 16 bases outside the gene matches. Per germline, CDR1 KGHSH and CDR2 LQKENI. CDR3 in amino acids: CASSPVGSTGVESGYTF. DNA for the CDR3: TGTGCCAGCTCACCGGTTGGTTCGACAGGGGTAGAAAGTGGCTACACCTTC.

This chain connects TRBV19 to TRBJ1-5; D possibly corresponds to TRBD1 (5 bases). CDR3 size: 14 residues. V lost 3 bases, J lost 4 bases, and 10 bases lay in between. From germline, CDR1 is LNHDA and CDR2 SQIVND (reference sequence). The CDR3 DNA follows: TGTGCCAGTAGTATCACAGGTGCAAATCAGCCCCAGCATTTT. Translation gives CASSITGANQPQHF.

The V and J genes are TRBV19 and TRBJ2-3, with 9 bases that match TRBD1. The CDR3 contains 14 residues. V was pared by 1 base and J by 4 bases, with 0 bases of the junction left unmatched. Germline V lookup: CDR1 LNHDA, CDR2 SQIVND (reference sequence). The CDR3 DNA follows: TGTGCCAGTAGTATAGGGGACAGGGCAGATACGCAGTATTTT. It yields the protein CASSIGDRADTQYF. Complete variable domain (other parts from reference TRBV19 and TRBJ2-3): DGGITQSPKYLFRKEGQNVTLSCEQNLNHDAMYWYRQDPGQGLRLIYYSQIVNDFQKGDIAEGYSVSREKKESFPLTVTSAQKNPTAFYLCASSIGDRADTQYFGPGTRLTVL.

The gene calls are TRBV30 and TRBJ2-1; D is possibly TRBD1 (5 bases). The germline gives CDR1 GTSNPN, CDR2 SVGIG (reference sequence). The length of the CDR3 is 13 residues. The V and J ends lost 4 bases and 1 base respectively, with 8 bases between them. The DNA for the CDR3 is TGTGCCTGGAACCGACAGTCCTACAATGAGCAGTTCTTC. It is translated as CAWNRQSYNEQFF.

The chain joins TRBV7-2 to TRBJ2-7; D is unresolved. Per germline, CDR1 SGHTA and CDR2 FQGNSA. The CDR3 contains 16 residues. Trimming left V 5 bases short and J 0 bases short, with 17 bases between. CDR3 DNA sequence: TGTGCCAGCAGCCCTTCTCCGGTGGGCAGCTCCTACGAGCAGTACTTC. This gives the protein CASSPSPVGSSYEQYF.

This chain uses TRBV11-2 with TRBJ2-7; 8 bases fit TRBD1. The CDR3 has 15 amino acids. V shed 3 bases and J 2 bases; nucleotides not matched to a gene: 6. Germline CDR1 and CDR2: SGHAT and FQNNGV. CDR3 amino acids: CASSFRRTGPYEQYF. CDR3 nucleotides: TGTGCCAGCAGCTTTCGAAGGACAGGGCCCTACGAGCAGTACTTC.

This chain connects TRBV6-5 to TRBJ2-7; D possibly corresponds to TRBD2 (6 bases). Trimming removed 2 bases at V and 3 bases at J, with 14 bases between. The CDR3 totals 15 residues. Germline CDR1 and CDR2: MNHEY and SVGAGI. For the CDR3, the DNA is TGTGCCAGCAGTTACGCCAGGAGGGGAGACTACGAGCAGTACTTC. Translating it yields CASSYARRGDYEQYF.

The genes are TRBV20-1 and TRBJ2-7; TRBD2 aligns across 9 bases. CDR1 is DFQATT and CDR2 is SNEGSKA in the germline V gene (reference sequence). V lost 3 bases to trimming and J lost 2 bases; unmatched junction nucleotides: 2. This CDR3 has 13 residues. The CDR3 reads CSASQRGAYEQYF. Written as DNA, the CDR3 is TGCAGTGCTAGTCAGCGGGGGGCCTACGAGCAGTACTTC.

The V gene is TRBV28, the J gene TRBJ2-3, with 10 bases aligning to TRBD2. Germline CDR1 is MDHEN and CDR2 is SYDVKM. The CDR3 has 15 amino acids. V shed 10 bases, J shed 1 base, and the junction held 8 bases outside the gene matches. The CDR3 coding sequence is TGTGCCACCCTGCCCGGGACTAGCGGCACAGATACGCAGTATTTT. This translates into CATLPGTSGTDTQYF.

The chain is built from TRBV28 and TRBJ2-7, with 11 bases lining up with TRBD2. The CDR3 runs 14 residues. Trimming cost V 5 bases and J 3 bases; bases outside gene matches: 3. Germline V CDR1 and CDR2: MDHEN, SYDVKM. CDR3 region: CASSRLAGYYEQYF. Written as DNA, the CDR3 is TGTGCCAGCAGTCGACTAGCGGGATACTACGAGCAGTACTTC. Complete variable domain (other parts from reference TRBV28 and TRBJ2-7): DVKVTQSSRYLVKRTGEKVFLECVQDMDHENMFWYRQDPGLGLRLIYFSYDVKMKEKGDIPEGYSVSREKKERFSLILESASTNQTSMYLCASSRLAGYYEQYFGPGTRLTVT.